The 29 T cell receptor beta chains presented below share a single source sample, sequenced in a study of T cell changes during pregnancy in multiple sclerosis. Using immunoSEQ multiplex PCR, the repertoire was profiled, and TCRdb retains in-frame clones only, with some absent. The sample contains 100,000 to 110,000 clones, over 80% of which appear only once. Here the sequenced sample was peripheral blood, taken after pregnancy. These receptors were collected from a female donor with multiple sclerosis, enrolled in a pregnancy study.

The chain joins TRBV28 to TRBJ1-6; 10 bases line up with TRBD1. Trimming at V came to 5 bases and at J to 13 bases, leaving 11 bases not matched to a gene. Germline values: CDR1 MDHEN, CDR2 SYDVKM. The CDR3 runs to 15 residues. CDR3 amino acids: CASSPLGTGEAPLHF. DNA for the CDR3: TGTGCCAGCAGTCCTCTCGGGACAGGGGAAGCCCCCCTCCACTTT.

This chain uses TRBV28 with TRBJ2-1; 8 bases are shared with TRBD2. The CDR3 length is 16 residues. Germline CDR1 MDHEN, CDR2 SYDVKM. Trimming removed 6 bases from V and 2 bases from J; junction bases left unmatched: 9. The CDR3 is CASSLALAVTYNEQFF. In DNA, the CDR3 is TGTGCCAGCAGCTTGGCACTAGCGGTTACCTACAATGAGCAGTTCTTC. Filled out from reference TRBV28 and TRBJ2-1, the complete variable domain reads DVKVTQSSRYLVKRTGEKVFLECVQDMDHENMFWYRQDPGLGLRLIYFSYDVKMKEKGDIPEGYSVSREKKERFSLILESASTNQTSMYLCASSLALAVTYNEQFFGPGTRLTVL.

The chain joins TRBV4-1 to TRBJ2-5; D remains unclear. V lost 1 base and J lost 2, with 8 bases in between. CDR1 MGHRA and CDR2 YSYEKL come from the germline V gene. This CDR3 region has 14 residues. The CDR3 is CASSQGDIQETQYF. The CDR3 nucleotides are TGCGCCAGCAGCCAAGGAGACATACAAGAGACCCAGTACTTC.

The chain has TRBV27 and TRBJ2-7; a possible D gene is TRBD1 (5 bases). Trimming cost V 2 bases and J 4 bases, with 12 bases left between them. Germline loops: CDR1 MNHEY, CDR2 SMNVEV (reference sequence). CDR3 size: 14 residues. The CDR3 protein is CASSLRQGRYEQYF. In DNA form, the CDR3 reads TGTGCCAGCAGTTTAAGGCAGGGTCGGTACGAGCAGTACTTC.

CDR3 in DNA: TGTGCCAGCAGGATGGCGGGGATAGCCCCCAAAGGAAAGTTCTTC. This sequence encodes CASRMAGIAPKGKFF. The chain is built from TRBV6-1 and TRBJ2-1; tentative D call: TRBD2 (6 bases). Per the germline V gene, CDR1 is MNHNS and CDR2 is SASEGT. The ends were cut back, 6 bases at V and 14 bases at J, with 26 bases in the middle. The CDR3 totals 15 residues.

CDR3 residues: CASSSTGQSSYEQYF. The DNA for the CDR3 is TGTGCCAGCAGTTCGACAGGCCAAAGCTCCTACGAGCAGTACTTC. The chain is built from TRBV28 and TRBJ2-7; a possible D gene is TRBD1 (6 bases). Trimming removed 4 bases from V and 0 bases from J, with 13 bases in between. The CDR3 covers 15 residues. The germline V gene has CDR1 MDHEN and CDR2 SYDVKM.

The rearrangement links TRBV9 to TRBJ2-5, with 13 bases identical to TRBD2. This CDR3 has 16 residues. Trimming took 0 bases from V and 4 from J; bases not matched to a gene: 3. Per germline, CDR1 SGDLS and CDR2 YYNGEE. The CDR3 loop is CASSVGTSGRLETQYF. DNA of the CDR3: TGTGCCAGCAGCGTAGGGACTAGCGGGAGACTAGAGACCCAGTACTTC.

This rearrangement joins TRBV18 to TRBJ2-2; maybe TRBD1 (5 bases). Per the germline V gene, CDR1 is KGHSH and CDR2 is LQKENI. The ends were cut back, 4 bases at V and 6 bases at J, with 12 bases in the middle. This CDR3 has 14 amino acids. The CDR3 DNA follows: TGTGCCAGCTCACTGAGTCAGGGATCCGGGGAGCTGTTTTTT. This gives the protein CASSLSQGSGELFF. The complete variable domain, with remaining parts taken from reference TRBV18 and TRBJ2-2, reads NAGVMQNPRHLVRRRGQEARLRCSPMKGHSHVYWYRQLPEEGLKFMVYLQKENIIDESGMPKERFSAEFPKEGPSILRIQQVVRGDSAAYFCASSLSQGSGELFFGEGSRLTVL.

The gene calls are TRBV30 and TRBJ1-2; D is unclear. Germline CDR1 is GTSNPN and CDR2 is SVGIG (reference sequence). V was pared by 4 bases and J by 4 bases, with 13 bases between. This CDR3 has 13 residues. The CDR3 coding sequence is TGTGCCTGGATCGGTCCGTTACGCTATGGCTACACCTTC. Residues: CAWIGPLRYGYTF.

The J gene is TRBJ1-1, the V gene TRBV27; 9 positions agree with TRBD1. With 3 bases clipped from V and 3 bases from J, the junction kept 5 bases outside the gene matches. The V gene's germline CDR1 is MNHEY and CDR2 SMNVEV (reference sequence). The CDR3 sequence is 15 residues long. The CDR3: CASSFPGQGYTEAFF. The DNA for the CDR3 is TGTGCCAGCAGTTTCCCCGGACAGGGGTACACTGAAGCTTTCTTT.

The chain carries TRBV5-1 and TRBJ1-2; possibly TRBD1 for D (6 bases). The CDR3 has 12 residues. Trimming shortened V by 4 bases and J by 8 bases, and 12 bases separated the two germline ends. Germline CDR1 and CDR2: SGHRS and YFSETQ. The CDR3 sequence is CASSAQGSGYTF. Written as DNA, the CDR3 is TGCGCCAGCAGCGCTCAGGGGAGCGGCTACACCTTC.

The V and J genes are TRBV9 and TRBJ2-2; unclear D gene. The CDR3 totals 15 residues. The V gene's germline CDR1 is SGDLS and CDR2 YYNGEE. V was pared by 4 bases and J by 5 bases, with 15 bases between. CDR3 in DNA: TGTGCCAGCAGCCAAAACTCCCCTATGACCGGGGAGCTGTTTTTT. Translation: CASSQNSPMTGELFF.

V and J are TRBV4-2 and TRBJ2-7, with TRBD2 matching over 10 bases. Trimming took 0 bases from V and 4 from J; bases not matched to a gene: 6. The germline gives CDR1 LGHNA, CDR2 YNFKEQ. The length of the CDR3 is 16 residues. The CDR3 sequence is CASSQDSASGGYEQYF. The DNA for the CDR3 is TGTGCCAGCAGCCAAGATTCGGCTAGCGGGGGATACGAGCAGTACTTC.

This sequence joins TRBV5-6 and TRBJ1-1; 9 nucleotides line up with TRBD1. V was pared by 4 bases and J by 1 base, with 5 bases of the junction left unmatched. CDR3 length equals 15 residues. Germline-derived CDR1 and CDR2 are SGHDT and YYEEEE. For the CDR3, the DNA is TGTGCCAGCAGCCATTCGACAGGGGGGAACACTGAAGCTTTCTTT. It encodes CASSHSTGGNTEAFF.

This chain joins TRBV6-5 and TRBJ2-1; no definite D call. The V gene lost 3 bases and the J gene lost 6 bases, with 6 bases spanning the gap. CDR1 and CDR2 from the germline V gene are MNHEY and SVGAGI. The CDR3 spans 12 residues. CDR3 region: CASSYSSNEQFF. The CDR3 DNA follows: TGTGCCAGCAGTTATTCTAGCAATGAGCAGTTCTTC.

This clone was seen more than once but under ten times. V gene TRBV11-2 combines with J gene TRBJ2-7, with D possibly being TRBD1 or TRBD2 (5 bases each). V was shortened by 5 bases and J by 1 base, with 9 bases between the two germline ends. Germline V lookup: CDR1 SGHAT, CDR2 FQNNGV. The CDR3 is made up of 13 amino acids. CDR3 coding DNA: TGTGCCAGCAGCCTAGCAGGGTCCTACGAGCAGTACTTC. This encodes CASSLAGSYEQYF.

This clone was counted once. The chain couples TRBV5-1 to TRBJ1-4; tentatively, D is TRBD1 (5 bases). CDR1 and CDR2 (germline): SGHRS, YFSETQ. The CDR3 is 16 residues long. V shed 9 bases and J shed 0 bases, with 18 bases lying between them. The CDR3 nucleotides read TGCGCCACTAACCCCTGGGGGACTCCAACTAATGAAAAACTGTTTTTT. This sequence encodes CATNPWGTPTNEKLFF.

The gene calls are TRBV15 and TRBJ1-1; tentative D call: TRBD1 (6 bases). This CDR3 comprises 17 residues. CDR1 is LNHNV and CDR2 is YYDKDF in the germline V gene (reference sequence). The germline V and J ends were trimmed by 0 bases and 2 bases, with 16 bases remaining between them. The DNA of the CDR3 is TGTGCCACCAGCAGAGATTCCGGGGGGCCCCGAAACACTGAAGCTTTCTTT. Amino acids: CATSRDSGGPRNTEAFF.

The rearrangement uses TRBV5-1 and TRBJ2-7; TRBD1 matches 7 bases. With V trimmed by 7 bases and J by 3 bases, 13 bases remained unmatched. CDR1 SGHRS and CDR2 YFSETQ come from the germline V gene. There are 15 residues in the CDR3. The CDR3, as DNA: TGCGCCAGCCAAAAGCTCCGGGACAGTGACTACGAGCAGTACTTC. Residues: CASQKLRDSDYEQYF.

The V gene is TRBV28, the J gene TRBJ2-4; no reliable D call. Trimming stripped 2 bases from V and 6 bases from J, with 11 bases between. The CDR3 covers 14 residues. Germline lookup yields CDR1 MDHEN and CDR2 SYDVKM. CDR3 region: CASSLPPRGNIQYF. In nucleotides, the CDR3 is TGTGCCAGCAGTTTACCACCGAGAGGAAACATTCAGTACTTC. The variable domain in full, completed from reference TRBV28 and TRBJ2-4, reads DVKVTQSSRYLVKRTGEKVFLECVQDMDHENMFWYRQDPGLGLRLIYFSYDVKMKEKGDIPEGYSVSREKKERFSLILESASTNQTSMYLCASSLPPRGNIQYFGAGTRLSVL.

The DNA of the CDR3 is TGTGCCAGCAGCCAATGGGGGACTAGGCGGTATTTT. It specifies CASSQWGTRRYF. This chain uses TRBV7-2 with TRBJ2-3, with TRBD2 matching over 8 bases. Germline CDR1 reads SGHTA; CDR2 reads FQGNSA. V trimming: 5 bases; J trimming: 14 bases; junction bases outside the gene matches: 9. The CDR3 spans 12 residues.

This sequence joins TRBV15 and TRBJ2-1, with 11 bases lining up with TRBD2. The V and J ends lost 0 bases and 6 bases, in that order; junction bases with no gene match: 7. This CDR3 spans 17 amino acids. From germline, CDR1 is LNHNV and CDR2 YYDKDF (reference sequence). The CDR3 DNA sequence: TGTGCCACCAGCAGAGAACTAGCGGGAGCCCACCTCAATGAGCAGTTCTTC. Translating gives CATSRELAGAHLNEQFF.

The rearrangement links TRBV7-3 to TRBJ2-2, with D maybe TRBD1 (6 bases). V lost 5 bases and J lost 5, with 15 bases in between. Per germline, CDR1 SGHTA and CDR2 FQGTGA. There are 15 residues in the CDR3. The CDR3 region is CASSQTGSWTGELFF. The CDR3 region has the DNA TGTGCCAGCAGCCAAACAGGGAGTTGGACCGGGGAGCTGTTTTTT.

V and J are TRBV5-4 and TRBJ2-1, with 11 bases fitting TRBD1. The length of the CDR3 is 16 residues. Per germline, CDR1 SGHNT and CDR2 YYREEE (reference sequence). V shed 3 bases, J shed 2 bases, and the junction held 4 bases outside the gene matches. The CDR3 loop reads CASSSPGQGAYNEQFF. In nucleotides, the CDR3 is TGTGCCAGCAGCTCTCCGGGACAGGGGGCCTACAATGAGCAGTTCTTC.

The chain joins TRBV29-1 to TRBJ1-1, with a weak D call TRBD1 (5 bases). Germline-derived CDR1 and CDR2 are SQVTM and ANQGSEA. Trimming left V 6 bases short and J 5 bases short, with 16 bases between. The CDR3 consists of 13 residues. CDR3 sequence reads: CSVPLVRGTEAFF. The CDR3 nucleotides read TGCAGCGTCCCCCTGGTGCGGGGGACTGAAGCTTTCTTT.

V and J are TRBV18 and TRBJ2-7; tentative D call: TRBD2 (5 bases). Looked up from germline, CDR1 is KGHSH and CDR2 is LQKENI. The CDR3 has 16 amino acids. Trimming took off 1 base at V and 2 bases at J, with 15 bases between the two ends. The CDR3 nucleotides are TGTGCCAGCTCACCACTAGGTCCGGGATCAGCCTACGAGCAGTACTTC. Translating gives CASSPLGPGSAYEQYF.

V and J are TRBV28 and TRBJ2-1; 7 bases map to TRBD2. From germline, CDR1 is MDHEN and CDR2 SYDVKM. Trimming at V came to 5 bases and at J to 8 bases, leaving 6 bases not matched to a gene. The CDR3 is made up of 13 amino acids. The CDR3 protein is CASSRLAGYEQFF. In DNA form, the CDR3 reads TGTGCCAGCAGTCGACTAGCAGGCTATGAGCAGTTCTTC. The entire variable domain, with the rest obtained from reference TRBV28 and TRBJ2-1, is as follows: DVKVTQSSRYLVKRTGEKVFLECVQDMDHENMFWYRQDPGLGLRLIYFSYDVKMKEKGDIPEGYSVSREKKERFSLILESASTNQTSMYLCASSRLAGYEQFFGPGTRLTVL.

This chain's CDR3 is CASVGPGQGNYGYTF. CDR3 DNA sequence: TGTGCCAGTGTAGGCCCCGGGCAGGGGAACTATGGCTACACCTTC. The J gene is TRBJ1-2, the V gene TRBV19; maybe TRBD1 (6 bases). Per germline, CDR1 LNHDA and CDR2 SQIVND (reference sequence). The CDR3 extends over 15 amino acids. V was cut by 8 bases and J by 2 bases, with 18 bases left in between.

V gene TRBV29-1 combines with J gene TRBJ1-5; possible D gene TRBD1, 5 bases. Germline values: CDR1 SQVTM, CDR2 ANQGSEA. This CDR3 has 13 amino acids. Trimming left V 5 bases short and J 1 base short, with 9 bases between. CDR3 region: CSVTTGSNQPQHF. As DNA, the CDR3 is TGCAGCGTTACTACAGGCAGCAATCAGCCCCAGCATTTT. The whole variable domain, remainder taken from reference TRBV29-1 and TRBJ1-5, is SAVISQKPSRDICQRGTSLTIQCQVDSQVTMMFWYRQQPGQSLTLIATANQGSEATYESGFVIDKFPISRPNLTFSTLTVSNMSPEDSSIYLCSVTTGSNQPQHFGDGTRLSIL.